This TCR beta chain emerged from a study of T cell responses to AZD1222 COVID-19 vaccine. Data came from immunoSEQ multiplex PCR; TCRdb stores just in-frame clones and leaves some out. The sample contains 150,000 to 200,000 clones, just over 90% of which appear only once. This CDR3 region has 11 residues. The V gene's germline CDR1 is SGHKS and CDR2 YYEKEE (reference sequence). The V and J ends lost 6 bases and 7 bases respectively, with 5 bases between them. The J gene is TRBJ1-6, the V gene TRBV5-5; no definite D call. The origin of this receptor is an adult in good health. This specimen was peripheral blood, taken on day 0 of AZD1222 vaccination. Here the CDR3 reads CASNANSPLHF. The DNA of the CDR3 is TGTGCCAGCAACGCGAATTCACCCCTCCACTTT.